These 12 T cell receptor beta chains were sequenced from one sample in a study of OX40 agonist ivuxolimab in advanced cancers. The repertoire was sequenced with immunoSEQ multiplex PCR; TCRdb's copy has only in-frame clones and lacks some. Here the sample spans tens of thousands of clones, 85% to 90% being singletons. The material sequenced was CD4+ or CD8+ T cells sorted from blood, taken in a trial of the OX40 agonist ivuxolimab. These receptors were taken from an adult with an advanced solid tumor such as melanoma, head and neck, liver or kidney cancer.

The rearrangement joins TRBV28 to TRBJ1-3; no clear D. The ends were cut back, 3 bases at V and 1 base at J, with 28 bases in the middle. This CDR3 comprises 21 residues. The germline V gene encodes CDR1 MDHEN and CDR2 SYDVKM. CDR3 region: CASSLYINSRPEQRSGNTIYF. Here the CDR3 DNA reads TGTGCCAGCAGTTTGTATATCAACAGTCGTCCTGAACAGAGGTCTGGAAACACCATATATTTT.

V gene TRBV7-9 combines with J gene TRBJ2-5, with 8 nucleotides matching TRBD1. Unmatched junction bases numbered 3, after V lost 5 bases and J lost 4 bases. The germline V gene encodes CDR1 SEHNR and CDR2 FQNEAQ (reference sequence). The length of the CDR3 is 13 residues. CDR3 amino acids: CASSNGQGETQYF. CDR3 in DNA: TGTGCCAGCAGCAATGGACAGGGAGAGACCCAGTACTTC.

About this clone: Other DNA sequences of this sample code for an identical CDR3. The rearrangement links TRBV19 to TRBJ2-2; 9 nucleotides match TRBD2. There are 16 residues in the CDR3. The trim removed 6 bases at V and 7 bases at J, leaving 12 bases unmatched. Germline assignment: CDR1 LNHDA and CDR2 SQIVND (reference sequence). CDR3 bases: TGTGCCAGTAGCCTAGCGGGAAATCGTGGGAGCGGGGAGCTGTTTTTT. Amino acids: CASSLAGNRGSGELFF.

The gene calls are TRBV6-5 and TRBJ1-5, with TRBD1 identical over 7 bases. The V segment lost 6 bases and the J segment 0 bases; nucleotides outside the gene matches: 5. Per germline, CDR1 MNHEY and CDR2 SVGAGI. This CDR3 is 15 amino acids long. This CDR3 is CASRRGTDSNQPQHF. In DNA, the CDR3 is TGTGCCAGCAGACGAGGGACAGATAGCAATCAGCCCCAGCATTTT.

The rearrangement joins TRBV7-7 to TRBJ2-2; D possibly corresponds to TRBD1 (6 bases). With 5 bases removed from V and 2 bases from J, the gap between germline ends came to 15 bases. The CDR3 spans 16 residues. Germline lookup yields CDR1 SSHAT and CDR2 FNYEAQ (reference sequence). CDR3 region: CASSPLRTANTGELFF. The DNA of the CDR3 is TGTGCCAGCAGCCCCTTACGGACAGCTAACACCGGGGAGCTGTTTTTT.

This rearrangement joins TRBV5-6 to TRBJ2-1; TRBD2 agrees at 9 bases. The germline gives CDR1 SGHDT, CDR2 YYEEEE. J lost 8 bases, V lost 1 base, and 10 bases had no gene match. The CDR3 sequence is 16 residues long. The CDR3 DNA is TGTGCCAGCAGCTTGCAGCTAGCGGGGCGCTGGGATGAGCAGTTCTTC. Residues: CASSLQLAGRWDEQFF.

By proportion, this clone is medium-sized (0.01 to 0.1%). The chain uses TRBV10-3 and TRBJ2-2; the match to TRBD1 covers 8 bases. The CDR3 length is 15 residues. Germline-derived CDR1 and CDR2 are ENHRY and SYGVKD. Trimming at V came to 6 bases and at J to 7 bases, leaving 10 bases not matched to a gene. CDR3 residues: CAIRGLDRDFGELFF. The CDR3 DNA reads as TGTGCCATCAGAGGTTTGGACAGGGACTTCGGGGAGCTGTTTTTT.

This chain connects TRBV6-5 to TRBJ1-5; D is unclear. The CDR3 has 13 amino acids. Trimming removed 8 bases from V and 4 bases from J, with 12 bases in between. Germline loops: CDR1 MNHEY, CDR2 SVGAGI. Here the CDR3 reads CASGPRRNQPQHF. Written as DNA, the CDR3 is TGTGCCAGCGGCCCCCGCCGTAATCAGCCCCAGCATTTT.

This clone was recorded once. The CDR3 DNA follows: TGTGCCAGCAGCCAGACTAGTCACGAGCAGTACTTC. This encodes CASSQTSHEQYF. The chain links TRBV6-5 to TRBJ2-7, with a tentative D call TRBD2 (6 bases). The CDR3 has 12 residues. Trimming took off 6 bases at V and 5 bases at J, with 11 bases between the two ends. Per germline, CDR1 MNHEY and CDR2 SVGAGI.

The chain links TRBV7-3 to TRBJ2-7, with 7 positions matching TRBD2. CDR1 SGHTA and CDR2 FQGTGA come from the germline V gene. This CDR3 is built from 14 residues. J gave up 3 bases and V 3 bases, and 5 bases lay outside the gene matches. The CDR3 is CASSFPGGIYEQYF. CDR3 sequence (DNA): TGTGCCAGCAGCTTTCCCGGGGGGATCTACGAGCAGTACTTC. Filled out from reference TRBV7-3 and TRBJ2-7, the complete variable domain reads GAGVSQTPSNKVTEKGKYVELRCDPISGHTALYWYRQSLGQGPEFLIYFQGTGAADDSGLPNDRFFAVRPEGSVSTLKIQRTERGDSAVYLCASSFPGGIYEQYFGPGTRLTVT.

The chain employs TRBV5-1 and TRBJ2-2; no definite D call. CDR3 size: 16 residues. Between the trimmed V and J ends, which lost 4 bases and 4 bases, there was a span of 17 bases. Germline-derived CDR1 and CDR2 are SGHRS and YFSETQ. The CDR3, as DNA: TGCGCCAGCAGCCCTCAACTAACCAGAGGCACCGGGGAGCTGTTTTTT. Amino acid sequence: CASSPQLTRGTGELFF.

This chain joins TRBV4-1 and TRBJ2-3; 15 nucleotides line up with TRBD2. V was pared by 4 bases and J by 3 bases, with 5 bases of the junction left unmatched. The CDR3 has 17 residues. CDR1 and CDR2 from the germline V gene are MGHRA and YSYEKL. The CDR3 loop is CASSPRTSGRATDTQYF. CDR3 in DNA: TGCGCCAGCAGCCCCCGGACTAGCGGGAGGGCAACAGATACGCAGTATTTT.